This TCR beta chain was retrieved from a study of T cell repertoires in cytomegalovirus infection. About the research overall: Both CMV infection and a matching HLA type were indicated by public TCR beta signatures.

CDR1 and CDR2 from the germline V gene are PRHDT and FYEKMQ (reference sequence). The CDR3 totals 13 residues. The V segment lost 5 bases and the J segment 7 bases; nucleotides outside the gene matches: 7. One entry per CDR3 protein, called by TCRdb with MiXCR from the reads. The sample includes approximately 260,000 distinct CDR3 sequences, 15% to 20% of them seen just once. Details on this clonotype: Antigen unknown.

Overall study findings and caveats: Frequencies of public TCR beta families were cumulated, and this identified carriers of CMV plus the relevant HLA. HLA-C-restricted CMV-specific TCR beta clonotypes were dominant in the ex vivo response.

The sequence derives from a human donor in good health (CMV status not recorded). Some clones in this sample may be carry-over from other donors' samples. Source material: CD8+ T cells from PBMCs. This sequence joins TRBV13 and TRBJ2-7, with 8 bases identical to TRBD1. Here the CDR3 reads CASSDRTGREQYF. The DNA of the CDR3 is TGTGCCAGCAGCGACAGGACAGGGCGAGAGCAGTACTTC.